The source of this T cell receptor (beta chain) is a study of cytomegalovirus exposure and HLA in healthy donors. Study-wide findings and caveats: Listed as cytomegalovirus-associated were over 150 TCR beta chains. The CMV antigen specificity of a few CMV-associated chains was confirmed through in vitro analysis. First-cohort TCR clusters were later found to tend to co-occur in the 90 to 150 validation repertoires.

V lost 3 bases and J lost 3, with 18 bases in between. Per the germline V gene, CDR1 is MNHEY and CDR2 is SMNVEV (reference sequence). The CDR3 extends over 16 amino acids. Clones were read by immunoSEQ multiplex PCR, and TCRdb kept only the in-frame ones, dropping some. The top ten clones hold over 1% of a sample with more than 250,000 clones, approximately 86% of them seen once. In regard to this clone: Its antigen is undetermined.

This sequence joins TRBV27 and TRBJ2-7; D gene ambiguous. This clonotype was obtained from a woman under 40 in good health and CMV-seropositive. Sequencing was carried out using PBMCs. Here the CDR3 reads CASSFGPHRGDYEQYF. In nucleotides, the CDR3 is TGTGCCAGCAGTTTTGGGCCTCACCGTGGAGACTACGAGCAGTACTTC.